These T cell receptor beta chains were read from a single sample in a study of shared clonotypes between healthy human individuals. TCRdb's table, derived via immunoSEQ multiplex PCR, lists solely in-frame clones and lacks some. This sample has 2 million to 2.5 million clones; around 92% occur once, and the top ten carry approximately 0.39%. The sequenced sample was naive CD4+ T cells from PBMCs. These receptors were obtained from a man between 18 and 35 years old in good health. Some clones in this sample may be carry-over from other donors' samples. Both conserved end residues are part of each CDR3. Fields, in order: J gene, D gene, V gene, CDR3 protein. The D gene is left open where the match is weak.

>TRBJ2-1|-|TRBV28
CASKTGGYNEQFF
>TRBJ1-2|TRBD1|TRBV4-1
CASSQPGEGALVGYTF
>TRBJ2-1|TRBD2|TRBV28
CASSSLAGRQFF
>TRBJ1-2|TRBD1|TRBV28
CASSFTQIRKIQGRHGYTF
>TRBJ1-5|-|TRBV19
CASSMEIQRGRRPQHF
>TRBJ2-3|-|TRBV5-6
CASSWRSNTDTQYF
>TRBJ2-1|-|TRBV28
CASNPGGAGLSYNEQFF
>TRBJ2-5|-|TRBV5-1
CASSFPPGTQYF
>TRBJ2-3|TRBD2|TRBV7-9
CASSPSGRRATDTQYF
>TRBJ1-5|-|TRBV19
CASSQPGTLQPQHF
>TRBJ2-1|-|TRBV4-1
CASSHTESSYNEQFF
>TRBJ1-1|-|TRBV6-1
CASSEAVIRGRYLNTEAFF
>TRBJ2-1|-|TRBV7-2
CASTGTYNEQFF
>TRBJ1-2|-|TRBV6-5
CASGTGYGSYTF
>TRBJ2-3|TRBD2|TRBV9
CASSVGVAGPFTDTQYF
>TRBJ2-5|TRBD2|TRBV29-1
CSAPRTSGRGETQYF
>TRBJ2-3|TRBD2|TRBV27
CASSPAPLAGEPDTQYF
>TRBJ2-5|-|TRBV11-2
CASSLPRLQGLRETQYF
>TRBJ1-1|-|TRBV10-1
CASSVTGNTEAFF
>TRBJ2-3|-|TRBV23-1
CAKWDALTQYF
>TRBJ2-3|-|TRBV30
CAWRPGTSTDTQYF
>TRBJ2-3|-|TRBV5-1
CASSLGFVYEKTDTQYF
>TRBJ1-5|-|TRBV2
CASRGGYSNQPQHF